This entry lists 5 T cell receptor beta chains sequenced from one sample in a study of OX40 agonist ivuxolimab in advanced cancers. The data were produced by immunoSEQ multiplex PCR, yet TCRdb's version contains in-frame clones alone and is incomplete. The sample lists about 48,000 clones; approximately 84% were seen once. The sample was CD4+ or CD8+ T cells sorted from blood, taken in a trial of the OX40 agonist ivuxolimab. Receptors were obtained from an adult with an advanced solid tumor such as melanoma, head and neck, liver or kidney cancer.

This clone was seen a single time. The gene calls are TRBV28 and TRBJ2-1; D is unresolved. V was cut by 8 bases and J by 3 bases, with 20 bases left in between. The CDR3 runs 16 residues. CDR1 is MDHEN, CDR2 SYDVKM, per germline. This CDR3 reads CASPPPSTPYYNEQFF. The CDR3, as DNA: TGTGCCAGCCCTCCTCCCTCGACTCCATACTACAATGAGCAGTTCTTC.

The chain has TRBV9 and TRBJ1-5; D gene unclear. With 0 bases removed from V and 5 bases from J, the gap between germline ends came to 9 bases. Germline V lookup: CDR1 SGDLS, CDR2 YYNGEE. The CDR3 contains 14 residues. The CDR3 is CASSVGPGHQPQHF. The CDR3 DNA sequence: TGTGCCAGCAGCGTAGGACCGGGTCATCAGCCCCAGCATTTT.

V and J are TRBV19 and TRBJ2-5; TRBD2 aligns across 14 bases. This CDR3 is built from 16 residues. V shed 6 bases, J shed 2 bases, and the junction held 5 bases outside the gene matches. CDR1 and CDR2 (germline): LNHDA, SQIVND (reference sequence). The CDR3 sequence: CASRGRTSGGQETQYF. CDR3 in DNA: TGTGCCAGTAGGGGAAGGACTAGCGGGGGGCAAGAGACCCAGTACTTC.

This sequence joins TRBV6-1 and TRBJ2-1; weak D call: TRBD2 (5 bases). The CDR3 loop spans 15 amino acids. Per germline, CDR1 MNHNS and CDR2 SASEGT. V lost 2 bases and J lost 0, with 8 bases in between. This CDR3 reads CASSEPRGSYNEQFF. In nucleotides, the CDR3 is TGTGCCAGCAGTGAACCACGGGGCTCCTACAATGAGCAGTTCTTC.

This sequence joins TRBV4-2 and TRBJ1-2; D not resolved. CDR1 is LGHNA and CDR2 is YNFKEQ in the germline V gene. CDR3 size: 13 residues. V was cut by 0 bases and J by 5 bases, with 7 bases left in between. In DNA form, the CDR3 reads TGTGCCAGCAGCCAAGATCGGAGTTATGGCTACACCTTC. Encoded protein: CASSQDRSYGYTF.